This T cell receptor (beta chain) was sequenced during a study of cytomegalovirus exposure and HLA in healthy donors. At the level of the study: Samples from HLA-typed donors yielded around 85 million unique TCRs in an early data release.

Details on this clone: The antigen is unknown.

Study-wide results and caveats: Presence/absence results assume similar sequencing depth per donor, which may not hold. When analyzed later, a missense DCLRE1C variant was found to be linked to TCR beta V- and J-gene trimming.

Trimming pared 10 bases from V and 7 bases from J, leaving 19 bases between. This CDR3 contains 14 residues. CDR1 and CDR2 (germline): ENHRY, SYGVKD. The PCR had 60 Vbeta and 13 Jbeta primers. Sequencing used immunoSEQ multiplex PCR; TCRdb keeps in-frame clones, though not all of them. Among some 170,000 clones listed, about 72% were seen once. Sequenced: PBMCs. This rearrangement joins TRBV10-3 to TRBJ1-4; D not certain. The sequence came from a human donor in good health. CDR3 amino acids: CATRRHGSSEKLFF. As DNA, the CDR3 is TGTGCCACCCGCAGGCACGGTTCGAGTGAAAAACTGTTTTTT.